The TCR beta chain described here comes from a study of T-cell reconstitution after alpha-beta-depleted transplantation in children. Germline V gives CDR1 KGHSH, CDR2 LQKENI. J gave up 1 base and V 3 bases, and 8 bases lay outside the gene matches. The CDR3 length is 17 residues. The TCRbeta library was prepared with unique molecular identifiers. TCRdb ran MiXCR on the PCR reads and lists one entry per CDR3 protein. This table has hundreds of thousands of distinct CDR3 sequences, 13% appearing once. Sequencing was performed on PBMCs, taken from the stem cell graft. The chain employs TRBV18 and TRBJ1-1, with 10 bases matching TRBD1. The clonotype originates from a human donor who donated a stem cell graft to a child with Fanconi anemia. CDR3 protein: CASSPRDRGAGNTEAFF. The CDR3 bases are TGTGCCAGCTCACCGAGGGACAGGGGCGCAGGGAACACTGAAGCTTTCTTT.